A single sample is the source of the 23 T cell receptor beta chains below, sequenced in a study of spatial heterogeneity in lung cancer. Using its own MiXCR run on the 5' RACE reads, TCRdb lists one record per CDR3 protein. The sample yields tens of thousands of distinct CDR3 sequences, approximately 19% seen once. Time point described: blood at routine non-recurrence follow-up after resection. The sequencing used PBMCs, collected at follow-up. The receptors were sampled from a male donor with early-stage non-small cell lung cancer.

This clonotype was picked up a small number of times. V gene TRBV7-2 combines with J gene TRBJ2-7; 9 bases are a match to TRBD1. This CDR3 contains 14 residues. With 5 bases clipped from V and 2 bases from J, the junction kept 4 bases outside the gene matches. The germline gives CDR1 SGHTA, CDR2 FQGNSA. CDR3 loop: CASSPRDRAYEQYF. The CDR3 bases are TGTGCCAGCAGCCCCAGGGACAGGGCCTACGAGCAGTACTTC. The variable domain in full, with the rest retrieved from reference TRBV7-2 and TRBJ2-7, is GAGVSQSPSNKVTEKGKDVELRCDPISGHTALYWYRQSLGQGLEFLIYFQGNSAPDKSGLPSDRFSAERTGGSVSTLTIQRTQQEDSAVYLCASSPRDRAYEQYFGPGTRLTVT.

The gene calls are TRBV11-2 and TRBJ2-1; the D is unclear. The CDR3 spans 18 residues. Germline assignment: CDR1 SGHAT and CDR2 FQNNGV. Trimming cost V 1 base and J 0 bases, with 16 bases left between them. The CDR3, as DNA: TGTGCCAGCAGCTTAGTCCTTAGAAACCTTCCCTCCTACAATGAGCAGTTCTTC. Residues: CASSLVLRNLPSYNEQFF.

This clonotype was counted a few times. V is TRBV6-2 or TRBV6-3 and J is TRBJ2-7; D is perhaps TRBD2 (5 bases). The CDR3 sequence is 12 residues long. Germline-derived CDR1 and CDR2 are MNHEY and SVGEGT. Trimming shortened V by 3 bases and J by 4 bases, and 7 bases separated the two germline ends. The CDR3 spells CASSYGEYEQYV. The CDR3 DNA is TGTGCCAGCAGTTATGGGGAGTACGAGCAGTACGTC.

The chain employs TRBV3-1 and TRBJ2-1; possibly TRBD2 for D (6 bases). V was pared by 4 bases and J by 0 bases, with 10 bases between. The CDR3 is 15 residues long. From germline, CDR1 is LGHDT and CDR2 YNNKEL (reference sequence). The DNA for the CDR3 is TGTGCCAGCAGCCTAGCGGATAGCTCCTACAATGAGCAGTTCTTC. It translates to CASSLADSSYNEQFF.

CDR3 bases: TGTGCCAGCAGCCCCCCCCTAACCGCCGAGCAGTACTTC. Translation: CASSPPLTAEQYF. The chain uses TRBV3-1 and TRBJ2-7; D gene ambiguous. CDR1 is LGHDT and CDR2 is YNNKEL in the germline V gene (reference sequence). This CDR3 is built from 13 residues. The V end was cut by 4 bases, the J end by 6 bases, with 13 bases between.

The rearrangement joins TRBV9 to TRBJ1-3; maybe TRBD1 (5 bases). CDR1 is SGDLS, CDR2 YYNGEE, per germline. The CDR3 length is 17 residues. The V gene lost 0 bases and the J gene lost 0 bases, with 13 bases spanning the gap. DNA for the CDR3: TGTGCCAGCAGCGTAGCTCCGGGACGCACCTCTGGAAACACCATATATTTT. Protein product: CASSVAPGRTSGNTIYF.

The V and J genes are TRBV24-1 and TRBJ2-3, with 9 bases lining up with TRBD2. The CDR3 is 13 amino acids. The junction had 7 bases not matched to a gene; V was cut back by 4 bases and J by 12 bases. CDR1 KGHDR and CDR2 SFDVKD come from the germline V gene. The CDR3 DNA reads as TGTGCCACCAGTGAAACGTTTAGCGGGAGTCAGTATTTT. It specifies CATSETFSGSQYF.

V and J are TRBV9 and TRBJ1-2; D not resolved. V was cut by 0 bases and J by 0 bases, with 12 bases left in between. CDR1 is SGDLS, CDR2 YYNGEE, per germline. The CDR3 consists of 16 residues. The CDR3 nucleotides are TGTGCCAGCAGCGTAGAAGGGAGGTCCCCTAACTATGGCTACACCTTC. Translated, it gives CASSVEGRSPNYGYTF.

This rearrangement joins TRBV20-1 to TRBJ2-7; perhaps TRBD1 as D (5 bases). V lost 6 bases, J lost 1 base, and 16 bases lay in between. CDR3 length: 14 residues. Germline CDR1 reads DFQATT; CDR2 reads SNEGSKA (reference sequence). The CDR3: CSAPTPTVSYEQYV. The CDR3 bases are TGCAGTGCCCCGACGCCGACAGTTTCCTACGAGCAGTACGTC.

The chain recombines TRBV28 with TRBJ2-1; D remains ambiguous. The CDR3 is made up of 14 amino acids. V lost 6 bases and J lost 0, with 9 bases in between. Germline loops: CDR1 MDHEN, CDR2 SYDVKM. The CDR3 reads CASRPPVSYNEQFF. CDR3 sequence (DNA): TGTGCCAGCAGGCCACCGGTCTCCTACAATGAGCAGTTCTTC. The full variable domain, with the rest looked up from reference TRBV28 and TRBJ2-1, is DVKVTQSSRYLVKRTGEKVFLECVQDMDHENMFWYRQDPGLGLRLIYFSYDVKMKEKGDIPEGYSVSREKKERFSLILESASTNQTSMYLCASRPPVSYNEQFFGPGTRLTVL.

This clonotype was recorded many times. DNA for the CDR3: TGCAGTGCTCGGACCGACAGGGAGGAGGCCGGGGAGCTGTTTTTT. Its translation: CSARTDREEAGELFF. The rearrangement uses TRBV20-1 and TRBJ2-2; TRBD1 is a possible D gene (7 bases). CDR3 length: 15 residues. The V and J ends lost 5 bases and 6 bases respectively, with 19 bases between them. CDR1 is DFQATT, CDR2 SNEGSKA, per germline (reference sequence).

This sequence joins TRBV18 and TRBJ1-1, with D perhaps matching TRBD1 (6 bases). Per the germline V gene, CDR1 is KGHSH and CDR2 is LQKENI. Trimming removed 3 bases from V and 10 bases from J, with 15 bases in between. The CDR3 contains 13 residues. The CDR3 loop reads CASSPSGDRTAFF. The CDR3 nucleotides read TGTGCCAGCTCACCGTCAGGAGACAGGACAGCTTTCTTT. The entire variable domain, with the rest obtained from reference TRBV18 and TRBJ1-1, is as follows: NAGVMQNPRHLVRRRGQEARLRCSPMKGHSHVYWYRQLPEEGLKFMVYLQKENIIDESGMPKERFSAEFPKEGPSILRIQQVVRGDSAAYFCASSPSGDRTAFFGQGTRLTVV.

The table lists this clonotype with many counts. The J gene is TRBJ2-7, the V gene TRBV5-1; tentative D call: TRBD1 (5 bases). The germline V gene has CDR1 SGHRS and CDR2 YFSETQ. Trimming shortened V by 2 bases and J by 2 bases, and 17 bases separated the two germline ends. CDR3 length: 16 amino acids. The CDR3 bases are TGCGCCAGCAGCTTAAACATTGAGACAGCAACCTACGAGCAGTACTTC. It translates to CASSLNIETATYEQYF.

This clonotype was seen many times. The chain joins TRBV10-2 to TRBJ2-7; D is possibly TRBD1 or TRBD2 (5 bases each). The CDR3 consists of 12 residues. CDR1 is WSHSY, CDR2 SAAADI, per germline. The V and J ends lost 1 base and 5 bases respectively, with 6 bases between them. DNA of the CDR3: TGCGCCAGCAGTGAGTTGGGGGACGAGCAGTACGTC. Translated: CASSELGDEQYV.

This clonotype was seen a handful of times. V usage is TRBV5-4 and J usage is TRBJ2-1; 10 positions agree with TRBD2. This CDR3 has 13 amino acids. The germline V gene encodes CDR1 SGHNT and CDR2 YYREEE (reference sequence). V lost 5 bases to trimming and J lost 13 bases; unmatched junction nucleotides: 9. The CDR3 region has the DNA TGTGCCAGCAGGCCCATCGGACTAGCGGATCAGTTCTTC. It translates to CASRPIGLADQFF.

This clonotype was counted a few times. The V gene is TRBV11-2, the J gene TRBJ2-1; 15 nucleotides match TRBD2. Germline assignment: CDR1 SGHAT and CDR2 FQNNGV. The CDR3 runs 17 residues. With 4 bases clipped from V and 6 bases from J, the junction kept 7 bases outside the gene matches. This CDR3 reads CASSSGLAGGSGNEQFF. CDR3 nucleotide sequence: TGTGCCAGCAGCTCTGGACTAGCGGGGGGGAGCGGCAATGAGCAGTTCTTC.

In this sample, this clonotype turned up many times. The V call is TRBV7-9, the J call TRBJ1-5; 12 nucleotides match TRBD1. CDR3 length: 21 amino acids. Unmatched junction bases numbered 19, after V lost 5 bases and J lost 2 bases. CDR1 is SEHNR and CDR2 is FQNEAQ in the germline V gene (reference sequence). In DNA form, the CDR3 reads TGTGCCAGCAGCCGACTAGGTGATCCGGGACAGGGGGCAATCGGCAATCAGCCCCAGCATTTT. This codes for CASSRLGDPGQGAIGNQPQHF.

This clonotype showed up just a few times. The chain is built from TRBV20-1 and TRBJ2-3, with 8 bases fitting TRBD1. The CDR3 is made up of 13 amino acids. Germline V gene sequence: CDR1 DFQATT, CDR2 SNEGSKA (reference sequence). V trimming: 2 bases; J trimming: 4 bases; junction bases outside the gene matches: 2. The CDR3 protein is CSARKDRADTQYF. CDR3 in DNA: TGCAGTGCTAGAAAGGACAGGGCAGATACGCAGTATTTT.

There are a few counts of this clonotype. V gene TRBV19 combines with J gene TRBJ2-2; TRBD1 is a possible D gene (5 bases). Between the trimmed V and J ends, which lost 3 bases and 4 bases, there was a span of 12 bases. CDR3 length equals 15 residues. The germline CDR1 and CDR2 sequences are LNHDA and SQIVND (reference sequence). The CDR3, as DNA: TGTGCCAGTAGTATTGTTCCAGGGCCCACCGGGGAGCTGTTTTTT. This encodes CASSIVPGPTGELFF.

This chain uses TRBV18 with TRBJ2-1; D might be TRBD1 or TRBD2, each matching 5 bases. Looked up from germline, CDR1 is KGHSH and CDR2 is LQKENI. V gave up 2 bases and J gave up 1 base, with 9 bases separating them. The CDR3 is made up of 15 amino acids. The CDR3 DNA sequence: TGTGCCAGCTCACCAAGGGACCGATCCTACAATGAGCAGTTCTTC. It specifies CASSPRDRSYNEQFF.

This clonotype has only a few counts. This sequence joins TRBV6-1 and TRBJ1-1; no clear D gene. CDR3 size: 11 residues. Germline CDR1 and CDR2: MNHNS and SASEGT. V lost 11 bases and J 3 bases, leaving 10 bases between the germline ends. Written as DNA, the CDR3 is TGTGCCGAGGCCCCGGACACTGAAGCTTTCTTT. Encoded protein: CAEAPDTEAFF.

This clonotype came up many times. The V call is TRBV6-4, the J call TRBJ2-1; 9 bases map to TRBD2. Trimming removed 5 bases from V and 5 bases from J; junction bases left unmatched: 10. The CDR3 is made up of 16 amino acids. The germline V gene encodes CDR1 MRHNA and CDR2 SNTAGT. Here the CDR3 DNA reads TGTGCCAGCAGTTCCGAGGTGGCGGGAGGGGACAATGAGCAGTTCTTC. It is translated as CASSSEVAGGDNEQFF.

Within the sample, this clonotype is medium-sized (0.01 to 0.1%). The chain uses TRBV20-1 and TRBJ2-2; no definite D call. CDR3 length equals 12 residues. The germline CDR1 and CDR2 sequences are DFQATT and SNEGSKA (reference sequence). Trimming took off 6 bases at V and 4 bases at J, with 9 bases between the two ends. The CDR3 is CSAPGSTGELFF. CDR3 sequence (DNA): TGCAGTGCCCCCGGTAGCACCGGGGAGCTGTTTTTT.